These T cell receptor beta chains were read from a single sample in a study of cytomegalovirus exposure and HLA in healthy donors. The assay was immunoSEQ multiplex PCR, and TCRdb's table has in-frame clones only and misses some. The sample has hundreds of thousands of clones, roughly two thirds seen once; the top ten hold 2% to 2.5%. Sequencing was performed on PBMCs. These receptors were taken from a female donor in good health and CMV-seronegative. Each CDR3 is given with its conserved first and last residue. The order of the fields is clone size, D gene, V gene, J gene, CDR3 DNA, CDR3 protein. The D gene is left open where the match is weak. Clone sizes are given selectively: once, few, many, or a class where the clone is expanded.

once	TRBD2	TRBV7-2	TRBJ2-5	TGTGCCAGCAGCTTAGTAGGACTAGCGGGAGGTCAAGAGACCCAGTACTTC	CASSLVGLAGGQETQYF
-	TRBD1	TRBV7-6	TRBJ1-3	TGTGCCAGCAGCTCCTCAGGGGGAGGCACCATATATTTT	CASSSSGGGTIYF
-	TRBD1	TRBV6-5	TRBJ1-5	TGTGCCAGCATGCGAGACAGGGGGAAACAGCCCCAGCATTTT	CASMRDRGKQPQHF
once	TRBD2	TRBV6-6	TRBJ2-1	TGTGCCAGCAGTTTCCCGGGACTAGCCGCAAATGAGCAGTTCTTC	CASSFPGLAANEQFF
-	TRBD2	TRBV4-2	TRBJ2-1	TGTGCCAGCAGCCAAGATCGTTCTAGCGGGGGGGCCAATGAGCAGTTCTTC	CASSQDRSSGGANEQFF
-	TRBD2	TRBV4-1	TRBJ2-7	TGCGCCAGCAGCCAACTTAGGACTAGCGACGAGCAGTACTTC	CASSQLRTSDEQYF
few	-	TRBV6-5	TRBJ1-1	TGTGCCAGCAGACAAACAAACACTGAAGCTTTCTTT	CASRQTNTEAFF
once	-	TRBV7-9	TRBJ2-5	TGTTCCAGCAGTAACACCGACCAAGAGACCCAGTACTTC	CSSSNTDQETQYF
few	TRBD1	TRBV18	TRBJ2-3	TGTGCCAGCTCACCCCAGGGGGCGGATACGCAGTATTTT	CASSPQGADTQYF
-	-	TRBV11-3	TRBJ2-7	TGTGCCAGCAGCTTAGACGGCGCCGACTCGCTAACCTATGACGAGCAGTACTTC	CASSLDGADSLTYDEQYF
-	-	TRBV5-6	TRBJ2-6	TGTGCCAGCAGCTTGTTCGGAGGCTCTGGGGCCAACGTCCTGACTTTC	CASSLFGGSGANVLTF
-	-	TRBV11-2	TRBJ2-1	TGTGCCAGCAGCTTAGCCCGGGACTTCTTAAACAATGAGCAGTTCTTC	CASSLARDFLNNEQFF
-	TRBD1	TRBV16	TRBJ2-7	TGTGCCAGCAGCCGATTACCGGGACAGGGTTTCATAGAGCAGTACTTC	CASSRLPGQGFIEQYF
-	-	TRBV4-1	TRBJ2-1	TGCGGAAGGACTCCCGAGGGCGAGCAGTTCTTC	CGRTPEGEQFF
-	TRBD2	TRBV28	TRBJ2-1	TGTGCCAGCAGACTGACTAGCGGAGTCTCCTACAATGAGCAGTTCTTC	CASRLTSGVSYNEQFF
few	TRBD2	TRBV7-2	TRBJ2-1	TGTGCCAGCAGCTTAGTCGCGGGAGGGTACAATGAGCAGTTCTTC	CASSLVAGGYNEQFF
-	TRBD2	TRBV7-9	TRBJ2-7	TGTGCCAGCAGCTCGGAGCGGGGTACCTACGAGCAGTACTTC	CASSSERGTYEQYF
-	TRBD2	TRBV7-9	TRBJ2-1	TGTGCCAGCAGCTCGACTAGCGGGAGGGGTGAGCAGTTCTTC	CASSSTSGRGEQFF
few	TRBD1	TRBV25-1	TRBJ1-6	TGTGCCAGCAGGGGAGGACAGGGGGCAAATTCACCCCTCCACTTT	CASRGGQGANSPLHF
-	-	TRBV28	TRBJ2-2	TGTGCGAACGGGGTCCCGGGCACCGGGGAGCTGTTTTTT	CANGVPGTGELFF
-	TRBD2	TRBV7-2	TRBJ2-2	TGTGCCAGCAGCTTATTTAGCGGGAGGAACACCGGGGAGCTGTTTTTT	CASSLFSGRNTGELFF
-	TRBD2	TRBV5-4	TRBJ2-1	TGTGCCAGCAGCCGAGCGGGAGGAGGGGTAGTAGTCTCCTACAATGAGCAGTTCTTC	CASSRAGGGVVVSYNEQFF
-	-	TRBV25-1	TRBJ1-1	TGTGCCAGCAGTGACAGGGGCGGCACTGAAGCTTTCTTT	CASSDRGGTEAFF
-	TRBD2	TRBV7-9	TRBJ2-2	TGTGCCAGCAAGCGGGAGGCCCTCGGGGAGCTGTTTTTT	CASKREALGELFF
-	TRBD2	TRBV7-9	TRBJ2-7	TGTGCCAGCAGCCCGCCCGCGGCTAGCGGAAATAAGTACTTC	CASSPPAASGNKYF
-	TRBD2	TRBV6-5	TRBJ2-1	TGTGCCAGCAGTTCGACTAGCCCGGGGAATGAGCAGTTCTTC	CASSSTSPGNEQFF
-	-	TRBV7-2	TRBJ2-2	TGTGCCAGCAGCTTCCTACTAGGTGGCACCGGGGAGCTGTTTTTT	CASSFLLGGTGELFF
few	TRBD1	TRBV9	TRBJ1-2	TGTGCCAGCAGCGAGGGACAGCTAACAAACTATGGCTACACCTTC	CASSEGQLTNYGYTF
-	TRBD1	TRBV5-4	TRBJ2-7	TGTGCCAGCAGCTTGGGGACAGGGGGCTACGACGAGCAGTACTTC	CASSLGTGGYDEQYF
-	-	TRBV6-1	TRBJ2-6	TGTGCCAGCAGTGAGATCCCTTTCGGACAGAGTAAATCTGGGGCCAACGTCCTGACTTTC	CASSEIPFGQSKSGANVLTF
few	TRBD2	TRBV28	TRBJ2-1	TGTGCCAGCAGCAGGAGCGGGAGAGGTAGCAATGAGCAGTTCTTC	CASSRSGRGSNEQFF
-	-	TRBV18	TRBJ2-7	TGTGCCAGCTCACCAGCACCTGGCGGGGGCAGCTACGAGCAGTACTTC	CASSPAPGGGSYEQYF